The 2 T cell receptor beta chains below were found in one sample sequenced in a study of control samples from healthy donors and cancer patients. Clones were read by immunoSEQ multiplex PCR, and TCRdb kept only the in-frame ones, dropping some. Altogether 150,000 or so clones are present, roughly 94% being singletons, with the ten largest covering roughly 8.4%. Sequencing used blood. The receptors here all came from a woman in her thirties or forties in good health.

The rearrangement links TRBV4-1 to TRBJ1-5; no reliable D call. The CDR3 is 16 residues long. V was trimmed by 2 bases and J by 1 base, leaving 12 bases between them. The V gene's germline CDR1 is MGHRA and CDR2 YSYEKL. CDR3 nucleotide sequence: TGCGCCAGCAGCCAATTAGCGTCGGTGAGCAATCAGCCCCAGCATTTT. Its protein is CASSQLASVSNQPQHF.

The V gene is TRBV5-5, the J gene TRBJ1-5; 7 bases match TRBD1. Trimming at V came to 1 base and at J to 1 base, leaving 8 bases not matched to a gene. CDR1 is SGHKS and CDR2 is YYEKEE in the germline V gene (reference sequence). The CDR3 runs to 17 residues. The CDR3 sequence: CASSLFGTEASNQPQHF. As DNA, the CDR3 is TGTGCCAGCAGCTTGTTTGGGACAGAGGCCAGCAATCAGCCCCAGCATTTT.